The clone carrying this TCR beta chain counts as medium-sized. The length of the CDR3 is 13 residues. Per germline, CDR1 MDHEN and CDR2 SYDVKM. Trimming removed 1 base from V and 7 bases from J, with 10 bases in between. Nobody among the patients had been given any treatment before thyroid surgery. TCRdb reanalyzed the PCR reads with MiXCR. The sample includes some 40,000 clones, about 20% seen only once; the top ten take around 13%. The data were obtained in a study of metastatic and nonmetastatic thyroid tumors. Overall study context: Samples came from malignant and benign thyroid patients, and repertoires were compared across blood and tumor or nodule tissue.

The V gene is TRBV28, the J gene TRBJ1-1; TRBD1 might be the D (5 bases). The sequencing sample was made of tumor tissue. The source of this sequence is a female donor with papillary thyroid cancer or a benign thyroid nodule (not recorded which). Some clones in this sample may be carry-over from other donors' samples. The CDR3 loop is CASSLSGKLEAFF. DNA of the CDR3: TGTGCCAGCAGTTTATCAGGGAAACTTGAAGCTTTCTTT.